The following is a T cell receptor (beta chain) sequence with its context. Original processing methods: Filtering differed because ImmunoSEQ produced junction-only sequences that carried no quality scores. The assay was immunoSEQ multiplex PCR, and TCRdb's table has in-frame clones only and misses some. The DNA gave D and trimming, while V, J and clone size come from that table. The sample has under 1,100,000 clones; roughly 75% are singletons. The split of CD4+ cells yielded CD45RA+ naive and CD45RA-negative memory subsets. This sample was included in a study of shared clonotypes between healthy human individuals. V gave up 4 bases and J gave up 7 bases; unmatched junction bases: 11. This CDR3 has 16 residues. Germline assignment: CDR1 SGDLS and CDR2 YYNGEE.

The sequencing input was memory CD4+ T cells sorted from blood. Subset indicated: CD45RA-negative fraction. The origin of this receptor is a man aged 18 to 29 in good health. The V gene is TRBV9, the J gene TRBJ2-1; 10 nucleotides align to TRBD2. The CDR3 region has the DNA TGTGCCAGCAGCCGCACCACTAGCGGGGCATGGAATGAGCAGTTCTTC. Translated, it gives CASSRTTSGAWNEQFF.